Listed here are 19 T cell receptor beta chains from one sample, sequenced in a study of shared clonotypes between healthy human individuals. Clones were read by immunoSEQ multiplex PCR, and TCRdb kept only the in-frame ones, dropping some. The sample contains about 2.1 million clones, approximately 92% of which appear only once. Positively selected for CCR7, the CD45RO-negative cells used as naive CD8 cells excluded terminally differentiated effector memory CD45RA+ cells. Material: naive CD8+ T cells from PBMCs. Source of these receptors: a man between 18 and 35 years old in good health. Some clones in this sample may be carry-over from other donors' samples.

A word on this clone: Given a much more abundant clone one base away, this may be a read error. This CDR3 reads CASSVNYEQYF. The CDR3 coding sequence is TGTGCCAGCAGCGTAAACTACGAGCAGTACTTC. The chain has TRBV5-5 and TRBJ2-7; D gene unclear. V was clipped by 4 bases and J by 3 bases, with 5 bases between them. CDR3 length: 11 amino acids. CDR1 is SGHKS, CDR2 YYEKEE, per germline (reference sequence).

The genes are TRBV6-6 and TRBJ2-1; D is uncertain. Germline values: CDR1 MNHNY, CDR2 SVGAGI (reference sequence). V lost 6 bases and J lost 7, with 10 bases in between. The CDR3 runs to 12 residues. CDR3 DNA sequence: TGTGCCAGCAGCCTCGGCGTTAATGAGCAGTTCTTC. It is translated as CASSLGVNEQFF.

This clone was found a few times. V gene TRBV19 combines with J gene TRBJ1-1; TRBD1 agrees at 7 bases. This CDR3 contains 14 residues. Germline CDR1 and CDR2: LNHDA and SQIVND (reference sequence). The ends lost 4 bases at V and 6 bases at J; junction bases unmatched: 8. CDR3: CASSTDRRVPEAFF. The CDR3 DNA reads as TGTGCCAGTAGTACGGACAGGAGGGTACCTGAAGCTTTCTTT.

J is TRBJ2-2 and V is TRBV27; 9 bases are a match to TRBD1. With 4 bases clipped from V and 3 bases from J, the junction kept 9 bases outside the gene matches. The CDR3 extends over 17 amino acids. CDR1 and CDR2 from the germline V gene are MNHEY and SMNVEV (reference sequence). DNA of the CDR3: TGTGCCAGCAGTTCCCTAAACACAGGGGGCCACACCGGGGAGCTGTTTTTT. Amino acid sequence: CASSSLNTGGHTGELFF.

The V gene is TRBV27, the J gene TRBJ2-3; D is perhaps TRBD1 (5 bases). V dropped 3 bases and J dropped 5 bases, with 12 bases sitting between them. Per the germline V gene, CDR1 is MNHEY and CDR2 is SMNVEV (reference sequence). The CDR3 length is 14 residues. CDR3 nucleotide sequence: TGTGCCAGCAGTTTCATTCCCAGGGTAGATACGCAGTATTTT. The encoded protein is CASSFIPRVDTQYF.

The gene calls are TRBV13 and TRBJ1-1; 7 positions match TRBD1. There are 14 residues in the CDR3. J was trimmed by 6 bases and V by 5 bases; bases with no gene match: 9. Germline V gene lookup returns CDR1 PRHDT and CDR2 FYEKMQ (reference sequence). CDR3 amino acids: CASSRQGLGPEAFF. Here the CDR3 DNA reads TGTGCCAGCAGCCGACAGGGATTGGGCCCTGAAGCTTTCTTT.

The chain couples TRBV9 to TRBJ2-5; 8 bases agree with TRBD2. The length of the CDR3 is 15 residues. Unmatched junction bases numbered 6, after V lost 0 bases and J lost 5 bases. CDR1 and CDR2 from the germline V gene are SGDLS and YYNGEE. DNA of the CDR3: TGTGCCAGCAGCGTAGCAGCGGGAGTTGTGGAGACCCAGTACTTC. Protein sequence: CASSVAAGVVETQYF.

This chain links TRBV29-1 with TRBJ2-7; D uncertain. The CDR3 length is 14 residues. Trimming stripped 0 bases from V and 1 base from J, with 10 bases between. Germline loops: CDR1 SQVTM, CDR2 ANQGSEA. The CDR3 DNA reads as TGCAGCGTTGAAGATCCGGGCAGATCCTACGAGCAGTACTTC. This gives the protein CSVEDPGRSYEQYF.

The V and J genes are TRBV27 and TRBJ2-7; the D is unclear. V gave up 5 bases and J gave up 1 base, with 12 bases separating them. The germline CDR1 and CDR2 sequences are MNHEY and SMNVEV (reference sequence). This CDR3 is built from 14 residues. In DNA, the CDR3 is TGTGCCAGCAGTGTAAGGGCGGCATCCTACGAGCAGTACTTC. Amino acid sequence: CASSVRAASYEQYF.

This chain joins TRBV5-1 and TRBJ2-5; D is perhaps TRBD2 (6 bases). Germline V gene sequence: CDR1 SGHRS, CDR2 YFSETQ. The CDR3 is made up of 16 amino acids. The V gene lost 5 bases and the J gene lost 1 base, with 18 bases spanning the gap. CDR3 sequence reads: CASRQDYTTFQETQYF. CDR3 DNA: TGCGCCAGCAGGCAGGACTACACGACCTTCCAAGAGACCCAGTACTTC.

The chain uses TRBV5-6 and TRBJ2-1; unclear D gene. The CDR3 is 12 amino acids. CDR1 and CDR2 (germline): SGHDT, YYEEEE. V was clipped by 3 bases and J by 14 bases, with 15 bases between them. This CDR3 is CASSSYQTQEFF. The CDR3 region has the DNA TGTGCCAGCAGCTCCTACCAGACTCAGGAGTTCTTC.

This sequence joins TRBV7-2 and TRBJ1-2, with D uncertain. This CDR3 is built from 16 residues. The germline V and J ends were trimmed by 5 bases and 0 bases, with 16 bases remaining between them. CDR1 SGHTA and CDR2 FQGNSA come from the germline V gene. The CDR3 DNA sequence: TGTGCCAGCAGCAACTTTGTGGGGAGAACTAACTATGGCTACACCTTC. As protein: CASSNFVGRTNYGYTF. Looking up the rest from reference TRBV7-2 and TRBJ1-2 gives the full variable domain: GAGVSQSPSNKVTEKGKDVELRCDPISGHTALYWYRQSLGQGLEFLIYFQGNSAPDKSGLPSDRFSAERTGGSVSTLTIQRTQQEDSAVYLCASSNFVGRTNYGYTFGSGTRLTVV.

The V and J genes are TRBV19 and TRBJ1-3; D is unclear. Trimming pared 3 bases from V and 0 bases from J, leaving 6 bases between. This CDR3 is 14 amino acids long. Germline CDR1 reads LNHDA; CDR2 reads SQIVND (reference sequence). The CDR3 loop is CASSILFSGNTIYF. The CDR3 nucleotides are TGTGCCAGTAGTATTCTTTTCTCTGGAAACACCATATATTTT.

J is TRBJ1-5 and V is TRBV9; D not certain. The CDR3 length is 15 residues. V gave up 4 bases and J gave up 4 bases, with 15 bases separating them. Germline values: CDR1 SGDLS, CDR2 YYNGEE. The CDR3: CASSNTDGPNQPQHF. The CDR3 nucleotides read TGTGCCAGCAGCAATACGGACGGCCCAAATCAGCCCCAGCATTTT.

The V call is TRBV6-6, the J call TRBJ1-1, with D unclear. Trimming pared 6 bases from V and 1 base from J, leaving 18 bases between. Germline assignment: CDR1 MNHNY and CDR2 SVGAGI (reference sequence). The CDR3 is made up of 16 amino acids. The CDR3 is CASSDHLGSPNTEAFF. The CDR3 coding sequence is TGTGCCAGCAGCGACCACCTTGGCAGCCCGAACACTGAAGCTTTCTTT.

This chain uses TRBV29-1 with TRBJ1-4; 7 bases match TRBD1. The CDR3 has 13 residues. Germline values: CDR1 SQVTM, CDR2 ANQGSEA. J lost 3 bases, V lost 7 bases, and 5 bases had no gene match. This CDR3 is CSARDRPNEKLFF. The CDR3 DNA reads TGCAGCGCCCGGGACAGACCTAATGAAAAACTGTTTTTT.

The chain carries TRBV30 and TRBJ2-7; TRBD1 is a possible D gene (5 bases). The CDR3 contains 14 residues. Looked up from germline, CDR1 is GTSNPN and CDR2 is SVGIG (reference sequence). V was shortened by 1 base and J by 3 bases, with 13 bases between the two germline ends. The chain's CDR3 is CAWSATDFHYEQYF. The CDR3 DNA reads TGTGCCTGGAGTGCGACAGACTTTCACTACGAGCAGTACTTC.

The chain couples TRBV5-1 to TRBJ1-2; D call uncertain. Deletions cut 3 bases from V and 6 bases from J, with 21 bases between. Germline CDR1 SGHRS, CDR2 YFSETQ. This CDR3 is built from 16 residues. CDR3 protein: CASSWSPPGRSDGYTF. The CDR3 DNA is TGCGCCAGCAGCTGGAGTCCCCCCGGGAGGTCAGATGGCTACACCTTC.

About this clone itself: Other DNA sequences in this sample translate to the same CDR3. The chain joins TRBV5-5 to TRBJ2-7; 7 nucleotides align to TRBD1. Germline V CDR1 and CDR2: SGHKS, YYEKEE (reference sequence). The length of the CDR3 is 14 residues. J was trimmed by 4 bases and V by 0 bases; bases with no gene match: 4. This chain's CDR3 is CASSLGQGVYEQYF. The CDR3 nucleotides read TGTGCCAGCAGCTTGGGACAGGGTGTATACGAGCAGTACTTC.